These 30 T cell receptor beta chains were all obtained from the same sample, sequenced in a study of CD8 T cells in ankylosing spondylitis. Study findings and constraints: Seemingly characteristic of ankylosing spondylitis blood was a TCR beta motif consisting of about 8 highly homologous variants.

These receptors' antigens are unknown. TCRdb fed the 5' RACE reads into MiXCR, producing one record per CDR3 protein. This table has 500,000 to 550,000 distinct CDR3 sequences, approximately 11% appearing once. Input material: blood, either unsorted or a sorted T cell fraction (not recorded which). The receptors here all came from a male donor with ankylosing spondylitis.

This clonotype was observed a handful of times. The chain couples TRBV14 to TRBJ2-7; the match to TRBD1 covers 7 bases. CDR1 SGHDN and CDR2 FVKESK come from the germline V gene. The CDR3 is 16 residues long. Trimming cost V 3 bases and J 2 bases; bases outside gene matches: 10. This CDR3 reads CASSHSGWDSTYEQYF. CDR3 DNA sequence: TGTGCCAGCAGCCATTCGGGATGGGACAGTACCTACGAGCAGTACTTC.

This clonotype was recorded at least ten times. The chain couples TRBV7-6 to TRBJ1-1; 10 nucleotides line up with TRBD1. Trimming took 4 bases from V and 0 from J; bases not matched to a gene: 5. This CDR3 has 16 amino acids. The V gene's germline CDR1 is SGHVS and CDR2 FNYEAQ. The CDR3 DNA is TGTGCCAGCAGCTCCGACAGGGGGCAGGTGAACACTGAAGCTTTCTTT. Its protein is CASSSDRGQVNTEAFF.

Ten or more counts support this clonotype. The chain combines TRBV29-1 with TRBJ2-1; D may be TRBD2 (5 bases). With 5 bases removed from V and 4 bases from J, the gap between germline ends came to 21 bases. The CDR3 length is 16 residues. Germline CDR1 reads SQVTM; CDR2 reads ANQGSEA. The CDR3, as DNA: TGCAGCGTTAGCGGAGGACCCGGAGATATATACAATGAGCAGTTCTTC. It encodes CSVSGGPGDIYNEQFF.

There are a few counts of this clonotype. The V and J genes are TRBV27 and TRBJ1-5, with D perhaps matching TRBD1 (5 bases). V was trimmed by 8 bases and J by 0 bases, leaving 17 bases between them. The germline V gene has CDR1 MNHEY and CDR2 SMNVEV (reference sequence). The CDR3 contains 16 residues. For the CDR3, the DNA is TGTGCCAGCGCCGTACGGGGGTCCTTTAGCAATCAGCCCCAGCATTTT. Translated, it gives CASAVRGSFSNQPQHF.

The chain joins TRBV10-3 to TRBJ2-7, with TRBD1 matching over 8 bases. Germline-derived CDR1 and CDR2 are ENHRY and SYGVKD. This CDR3 spans 15 amino acids. Trimming at V came to 2 bases and at J to 5 bases, leaving 8 bases not matched to a gene. The CDR3 protein is CAISEADRAVHEQYF. CDR3 DNA: TGTGCCATCAGTGAGGCGGACAGGGCAGTCCACGAGCAGTACTTC.

This clonotype was counted only a few times. The chain combines TRBV4-2 with TRBJ2-3, with 13 bases aligning to TRBD2. Trimming at V came to 4 bases and at J to 5 bases, leaving 6 bases not matched to a gene. The CDR3 sequence is 16 residues long. The germline CDR1 and CDR2 sequences are LGHNA and YNFKEQ. The CDR3 nucleotides are TGTGCCAGCAGCCGCGGACTAGCGGGAGTGGAAGATACGCAGTATTTT. The encoded protein is CASSRGLAGVEDTQYF.

This clonotype occurred a few times. The rearrangement uses TRBV15 and TRBJ2-2; 9 positions agree with TRBD2. The CDR3 length is 15 residues. Trimming removed 5 bases from V and 5 bases from J; junction bases left unmatched: 6. Germline V gene data show CDR1 as LNHNV and CDR2 as YYDKDF (reference sequence). This chain's CDR3 is CATSSKLAGTGELFF. DNA of the CDR3: TGTGCCACCAGCTCGAAGCTAGCGGGAACCGGGGAGCTGTTTTTT.

J is TRBJ2-1 and V is TRBV25-1; tentatively, D is TRBD2 (6 bases). The CDR3 is made up of 13 amino acids. Germline V gives CDR1 MGHDK, CDR2 SYGVNS. The V end lost 8 bases, the J end lost 4 bases, and 12 bases lay between the germline ends. As DNA, the CDR3 is TGTGCCAGCGGGGGGTTGCGTTACAATGAGCAGTTCTTC. This codes for CASGGLRYNEQFF.

This clonotype was detected only a few times. DNA of the CDR3: TGTGCCAGCAGCCAAGATCCCGGCCGTTGGGATACGCAGTATTTT. This translates into CASSQDPGRWDTQYF. The rearrangement joins TRBV3-1 to TRBJ2-3; D is unresolved. V shed 0 bases and J shed 6 bases, with 13 bases lying between them. Germline values: CDR1 LGHDT, CDR2 YNNKEL (reference sequence). The CDR3 spans 15 residues.

The CDR3: CATSVNGQKRYGEQFF. The CDR3 DNA sequence: TGTGCCACCAGTGTGAATGGACAGAAGCGGTACGGTGAGCAGTTCTTC. V is TRBV24-1 and J is TRBJ2-1, with D maybe TRBD1 (6 bases). CDR3 size: 16 residues. V was clipped by 5 bases and J by 9 bases, with 22 bases between them. Germline loops: CDR1 KGHDR, CDR2 SFDVKD.

This clonotype was picked up a small number of times. This chain joins TRBV5-1 and TRBJ1-4, with a weak D call TRBD1 (5 bases). Germline CDR1 SGHRS, CDR2 YFSETQ. V was clipped by 2 bases and J by 7 bases, with 12 bases between them. The CDR3 extends over 14 amino acids. The CDR3 spells CASSFVGESEKLFF. The CDR3 DNA sequence: TGCGCCAGCAGCTTCGTAGGGGAAAGTGAAAAACTGTTTTTT.

There are a few counts of this clonotype. The chain combines TRBV27 with TRBJ2-7; D might be TRBD2 (5 bases). This CDR3 is 14 amino acids long. CDR1 and CDR2 from the germline V gene are MNHEY and SMNVEV (reference sequence). Deletions cut 5 bases from V and 1 base from J, with 12 bases between. CDR3 in amino acids: CASSPEVRSYEQYF. CDR3 DNA: TGTGCCAGCAGTCCGGAGGTGAGGTCCTACGAGCAGTACTTC.

The V call is TRBV5-1, the J call TRBJ2-1; a possible D gene is TRBD2 (6 bases). V lost 7 bases to trimming and J lost 4 bases, with 15 bases between them. CDR3 size: 14 residues. CDR1 and CDR2 from the germline V gene are SGHRS and YFSETQ. The CDR3 loop is CASYRSGEYNEQFF. CDR3 nucleotides: TGCGCCAGCTACCGTAGCGGAGAATACAATGAGCAGTTCTTC. Filled out from reference TRBV5-1 and TRBJ2-1, the complete variable domain reads KAGVTQTPRYLIKTRGQQVTLSCSPISGHRSVSWYQQTPGQGLQFLFEYFSETQRNKGNFPGRFSGRQFSNSRSEMNVSTLELGDSALYLCASYRSGEYNEQFFGPGTRLTVL.

This clonotype was seen a handful of times. The chain uses TRBV4-1 and TRBJ1-1; D gene ambiguous. CDR1 and CDR2 (germline): MGHRA, YSYEKL. CDR3 length: 17 residues. Trimming pared 0 bases from V and 0 bases from J, leaving 14 bases between. CDR3 residues: CASSQDPRKPMNTEAFF. The CDR3 nucleotides are TGCGCCAGCAGCCAAGATCCCCGTAAACCTATGAACACTGAAGCTTTCTTT.

J is TRBJ2-1 and V is TRBV29-1; TRBD2 matches 7 bases. Germline V gives CDR1 SQVTM, CDR2 ANQGSEA. This CDR3 region has 13 residues. The CDR3, as DNA: TGCACCTTCTGGGGAGGGGCCTACAATGAGCAGTTCTTC. Residues: CTFWGGAYNEQFF.

This clonotype has only a few counts. V and J are TRBV5-1 and TRBJ2-4; D remains ambiguous. The ends were cut back, 2 bases at V and 1 base at J, with 7 bases in the middle. Germline CDR1 SGHRS, CDR2 YFSETQ. The CDR3 has 14 residues. The CDR3 reads CASSFDTAKNIQYF. CDR3 sequence (DNA): TGCGCCAGCAGCTTTGACACCGCCAAAAACATTCAGTACTTC.

The table lists this clonotype with many counts. The rearrangement joins TRBV3-1 to TRBJ2-2; D is undetermined. This CDR3 contains 16 residues. CDR1 and CDR2 (germline): LGHDT, YNNKEL (reference sequence). V shed 6 bases and J shed 0 bases, with 14 bases lying between them. CDR3 protein: CASRPQLSSNTGELFF. The CDR3 DNA reads TGTGCCAGCAGACCACAGCTATCCTCGAACACCGGGGAGCTGTTTTTT.

This clonotype was seen a few times. The chain carries TRBV15 and TRBJ2-5, with 7 bases fitting TRBD2. Per germline, CDR1 LNHNV and CDR2 YYDKDF (reference sequence). Trimming removed 0 bases from V and 4 bases from J; junction bases left unmatched: 5. This CDR3 is built from 15 residues. The CDR3 bases are TGTGCCACCAGCAGAGATCGGGGGGAAGGAGAGACCCAGTACTTC. Translation: CATSRDRGEGETQYF. The full variable domain, its missing parts supplied by reference TRBV15 and TRBJ2-5, is DAMVIQNPRYQVTQFGKPVTLSCSQTLNHNVMYWYQQKSSQAPKLLFHYYDKDFNNEADTPDNFQSRRPNTSFCFLDIRSPGLGDTAMYLCATSRDRGEGETQYFGPGTRLLVL.

This clonotype was seen a handful of times. The V and J genes are TRBV2 and TRBJ1-2; D is possibly TRBD1 (5 bases). Between the trimmed V and J ends, which lost 8 bases and 5 bases, there was a span of 9 bases. The CDR3 covers 11 residues. Germline CDR1 reads SNHLY; CDR2 reads FYNNEI. The CDR3 sequence: CASRQRYGYTF. The CDR3 region has the DNA TGTGCCAGCCGACAGCGATATGGCTACACCTTC.

V gene TRBV10-3 combines with J gene TRBJ1-2; D not certain. The CDR3 runs to 13 residues. V lost 0 bases and J 8 bases, leaving 10 bases between the germline ends. Germline values: CDR1 ENHRY, CDR2 SYGVKD. CDR3 nucleotide sequence: TGTGCCATCAGTGAGTCTACGGAGGGCGGCTACACCTTC. Encoded protein: CAISESTEGGYTF.

This clonotype has a handful of counts. This sequence joins TRBV21-1 and TRBJ1-2; the table's TRBD1 call for D was not verified on the DNA. TRBV21-1 is labeled a pseudogene. The length of the CDR3 is 18 residues. CDR3 region: CASSKSGGQALKNYGYTF. DNA of the CDR3: TGTGCCAGCAGCAAATCCGGGGGACAGGCATTAAAGAACTATGGCTACACCTTC.

The chain carries TRBV20-1 and TRBJ2-1; D is possibly TRBD1 (6 bases). This CDR3 has 17 amino acids. Germline V gives CDR1 DFQATT, CDR2 SNEGSKA (reference sequence). V lost 5 bases to trimming and J lost 5 bases, with 25 bases between them. CDR3 protein: CSAHLRGRGLPDNEQFF. In nucleotides, the CDR3 is TGCAGTGCTCACCTTAGGGGCAGGGGATTGCCTGACAATGAGCAGTTCTTC.

This clonotype was seen a few times. V and J are TRBV5-6 and TRBJ1-2; a weak D match, TRBD1 (6 bases). CDR3 size: 15 residues. V was shortened by 2 bases and J by 5 bases, with 16 bases between the two germline ends. Germline assignment: CDR1 SGHDT and CDR2 YYEEEE. The CDR3, as DNA: TGTGCCAGCAGCTTCGTCGACGGGGGCGAGTATGGCTACACCTTC. It yields the protein CASSFVDGGEYGYTF.

In its sample, this clonotype was seen a few times. V is TRBV7-9 and J is TRBJ2-3; D is perhaps TRBD1 (6 bases). V lost 4 bases, J lost 2 bases, and 10 bases lay in between. The CDR3 extends over 14 amino acids. Germline values: CDR1 SEHNR, CDR2 FQNEAQ (reference sequence). The CDR3 DNA reads TGTGCCAGCAGCTCCACAGGGCCCACAGATACGCAGTATTTT. Translated, it gives CASSSTGPTDTQYF.

This clonotype was recorded many times. The V call is TRBV12-3 or TRBV12-4, the J call TRBJ1-2, with unresolved D. The CDR3 has 12 amino acids. The V and J ends lost 4 bases and 5 bases respectively, with 8 bases between them. CDR3 DNA sequence: TGTGCCAGCAGTTGGATGCATTATGGCTACACCTTC. Encoded protein: CASSWMHYGYTF.

The chain uses TRBV3-1 and TRBJ2-1; 8 bases agree with TRBD1. From germline, CDR1 is LGHDT and CDR2 YNNKEL (reference sequence). Losses at the gene ends were 4 bases for V and 6 bases for J; bases not matched to a gene: 14. This CDR3 is 17 amino acids long. CDR3 bases: TGTGCCAGCAGCCCCCCCATCAGGACAGGGAGTCTCAATGAGCAGTTCTTC. It is translated as CASSPPIRTGSLNEQFF.

A single count supports this clonotype. The rearrangement links TRBV6-5 to TRBJ1-2, with D uncertain. The CDR3 is 14 residues long. CDR1 is MNHEY, CDR2 SVGAGI, per germline. V was clipped by 5 bases and J by 6 bases, with 16 bases between them. Here the CDR3 reads CASSHQDGPDGYTF. The CDR3 DNA sequence: TGTGCCAGCAGTCACCAGGACGGACCCGATGGCTACACCTTC.

This clonotype was observed a few times. The chain links TRBV12-3 or TRBV12-4 to TRBJ2-5; 11 positions match TRBD2. The CDR3 sequence is 17 residues long. V was pared by 4 bases and J by 3 bases, with 10 bases of the junction left unmatched. The CDR3 DNA sequence: TGTGCCAGCAGTTCTACCGCGCTGACTAGCGGGAAAGAGACCCAGTACTTC. Residues: CASSSTALTSGKETQYF.

This clonotype was seen a handful of times. This chain joins TRBV7-2 and TRBJ2-7, with 7 bases matching TRBD1. Trimming cost V 5 bases and J 5 bases; bases outside gene matches: 15. This CDR3 has 16 residues. The V gene's germline CDR1 is SGHTA and CDR2 FQGNSA. The CDR3 loop reads CASSPDRPSGLDEQYF. CDR3 bases: TGTGCCAGCAGCCCGGACAGGCCCTCGGGGCTTGACGAGCAGTACTTC. Looking up the rest from reference TRBV7-2 and TRBJ2-7 gives the full variable domain: GAGVSQSPSNKVTEKGKDVELRCDPISGHTALYWYRQSLGQGLEFLIYFQGNSAPDKSGLPSDRFSAERTGGSVSTLTIQRTQQEDSAVYLCASSPDRPSGLDEQYFGPGTRLTVT.

The chain couples TRBV12-3 or TRBV12-4 to TRBJ2-3, with 8 nucleotides matching TRBD1. The CDR3 totals 14 residues. Trimming at V came to 6 bases and at J to 6 bases, leaving 8 bases not matched to a gene. The CDR3 bases are TGTGCCAGCAGATGGGCAGGGGGCGCGGATACGCAGTATTTT. Translating it yields CASRWAGGADTQYF.